The 23 T cell receptor beta chains reported below all come from one sample, sequenced in a study of T cell responses to AZD1222 COVID-19 vaccine. Here immunoSEQ multiplex PCR was the method, and the copy in TCRdb shows in-frame clones only, minus some. The sample records under 150,000 clones, approximately 89% being singletons. The input for sequencing was peripheral blood, taken 28 days after the second AZD1222 dose. The receptors derive from an adult who received the AZD1222 COVID-19 vaccine.

In this sample, this clone turned up many times. The V and J genes are TRBV2 and TRBJ1-1; 8 bases are a match to TRBD1. The length of the CDR3 is 14 residues. Germline V CDR1 and CDR2: SNHLY, FYNNEI. V shed 7 bases, J shed 7 bases, and the junction held 11 bases outside the gene matches. Written as DNA, the CDR3 is TGTGCCAGCATTTGGACAGGGTCGGGAGATGAAGCTTTCTTT. Protein: CASIWTGSGDEAFF.

CDR3 sequence (DNA): TGTGCCAGCTCAGGGGACATCGGAGGAAACACCATATATTTT. It is translated as CASSGDIGGNTIYF. The chain combines TRBV18 with TRBJ1-3; maybe TRBD1 (6 bases). Germline V gene sequence: CDR1 KGHSH, CDR2 LQKENI. This CDR3 region has 14 residues. The V end lost 5 bases, the J end lost 4 bases, and 12 bases lay between the germline ends.

The chain links TRBV7-2 to TRBJ1-2; D is possibly TRBD1 (5 bases). Per the germline V gene, CDR1 is SGHTA and CDR2 is FQGNSA. The CDR3 has 12 residues. Trimming removed 4 bases at V and 10 bases at J, with 13 bases between. The CDR3 DNA reads as TGTGCCAGCAGCTCGAGAGGGACCGCCTACACCTTC. Translation gives CASSSRGTAYTF.

The chain is built from TRBV29-1 and TRBJ1-1, with unresolved D. The germline V gene encodes CDR1 SQVTM and CDR2 ANQGSEA. V dropped 5 bases and J dropped 1 base, with 2 bases sitting between them. The CDR3 extends over 10 amino acids. CDR3 amino acids: CSVQNTEAFF. The CDR3 DNA reads as TGCAGCGTTCAGAACACTGAAGCTTTCTTT.

The chain recombines TRBV19 with TRBJ1-1, with D uncertain. V lost 4 bases and J lost 8, with 8 bases in between. Looked up from germline, CDR1 is LNHDA and CDR2 is SQIVND (reference sequence). The CDR3 extends over 11 amino acids. This CDR3 reads CASSKSREAFF. In DNA, the CDR3 is TGTGCCAGTAGTAAGTCGCGAGAAGCTTTCTTT.

This clone was recorded a few times. This chain connects TRBV6-5 to TRBJ2-7, with 7 bases that match TRBD2. The V and J ends lost 8 bases and 3 bases, in that order; junction bases with no gene match: 1. Germline V gives CDR1 MNHEY, CDR2 SVGAGI. The CDR3 is made up of 11 amino acids. The CDR3, as DNA: TGTGCCAGCGGGGAGGGCTACGAGCAGTACTTC. It codes for CASGEGYEQYF.

The gene calls are TRBV27 and TRBJ1-5, with 8 nucleotides matching TRBD1. Trimming took 4 bases from V and 0 from J; bases not matched to a gene: 8. The CDR3 has 17 amino acids. Germline-derived CDR1 and CDR2 are MNHEY and SMNVEV (reference sequence). In DNA form, the CDR3 reads TGTGCCAGCAGTTCGTGGACAGGGAGGGATAGCAATCAGCCCCAGCATTTT. This encodes CASSSWTGRDSNQPQHF.

This rearrangement joins TRBV5-4 to TRBJ1-2; D not certain. Germline values: CDR1 SGHNT, CDR2 YYREEE (reference sequence). V dropped 6 bases and J dropped 0 bases, with 12 bases sitting between them. The CDR3 has 14 residues. CDR3 nucleotide sequence: TGTGCCAGCATGCAGGACGTAACTAACTATGGCTACACCTTC. It translates to CASMQDVTNYGYTF.

In this sample, this clone turned up once. V is TRBV2 and J is TRBJ1-1; 7 bases are shared with TRBD1. The CDR3 runs to 12 residues. The junction had 8 bases not matched to a gene; V was cut back by 6 bases and J by 10 bases. Germline assignment: CDR1 SNHLY and CDR2 FYNNEI. CDR3 DNA sequence: TGTGCCAGCAGGTACCGACAGGGTTTAGCTTTCTTT. Protein sequence: CASRYRQGLAFF. The full variable domain, completed using reference TRBV2 and TRBJ1-1, is EPEVTQTPSHQVTQMGQEVILRCVPISNHLYFYWYRQILGQKVEFLVSFYNNEISEKSEIFDDQFSVERPDGSNFTLKIRSTKLEDSAMYFCASRYRQGLAFFGQGTRLTVV.

The V gene is TRBV7-2, the J gene TRBJ2-7; D may be TRBD1 or TRBD2 (6 bases each). The CDR3 has 15 residues. The V and J ends lost 1 base and 6 bases respectively, with 16 bases between them. The germline V gene encodes CDR1 SGHTA and CDR2 FQGNSA. The CDR3 bases are TGTGCCAGCAGCTTAGGGGGCCGGGGGCGCGTCGAGCAGTACTTC. Its protein is CASSLGGRGRVEQYF.

V usage is TRBV10-3 and J usage is TRBJ2-3, with 9 nucleotides matching TRBD1. Germline V gene sequence: CDR1 ENHRY, CDR2 SYGVKD. V lost 4 bases, J lost 5 bases, and 13 bases stayed unmatched. This CDR3 contains 17 residues. The CDR3 reads CAISGSGQGRSKDTQYF. The CDR3 coding sequence is TGTGCCATCAGTGGGTCTGGACAGGGGCGGTCTAAAGATACGCAGTATTTT.

V and J are TRBV7-2 and TRBJ1-1, with 8 nucleotides matching TRBD1. The V and J ends lost 6 bases and 7 bases, in that order; junction bases with no gene match: 10. Germline assignment: CDR1 SGHTA and CDR2 FQGNSA. CDR3 length: 14 residues. The CDR3 sequence: CASRPNGQGIEAFF. CDR3 sequence (DNA): TGTGCCAGCAGACCTAACGGACAGGGCATTGAAGCTTTCTTT.

The chain links TRBV6-5 to TRBJ2-7; tentatively, D is TRBD1 (6 bases). The CDR3 spans 15 residues. In germline, CDR1 is MNHEY, CDR2 SVGAGI. V lost 6 bases and J 4 bases, leaving 19 bases between the germline ends. DNA of the CDR3: TGTGCCAGCAGGATCCGGACAGTCGGAAAGTACGAGCAGTACTTC. As protein: CASRIRTVGKYEQYF.

The rearrangement links TRBV3-1 (or the pseudogene TRBV3-2) to TRBJ1-5; weak D call: TRBD1 (5 bases). With 3 bases removed from V and 7 bases from J, the gap between germline ends came to 13 bases. Germline CDR1 is LGHDT and CDR2 is YNNKEL (reference sequence). The CDR3 has 14 residues. CDR3 sequence: CASSQAAREQPQHF. The CDR3 DNA follows: TGTGCCAGCAGCCAGGCCGCCAGGGAGCAGCCCCAGCATTTT.

V and J are TRBV5-5 and TRBJ1-1; a possible D gene is TRBD1 (5 bases). Germline CDR1 is SGHKS and CDR2 is YYEKEE (reference sequence). The CDR3 spans 13 residues. V was cut by 2 bases and J by 6 bases, with 11 bases left in between. The CDR3 bases are TGTGCCAGCAGCTTTCAGGGTTTGGCTGAAGCTTTCTTT. As protein: CASSFQGLAEAFF.

This clone was detected only once. The rearrangement joins TRBV2 to TRBJ1-4; D gene ambiguous. Germline V CDR1 and CDR2: SNHLY, FYNNEI. CDR3 length equals 16 residues. V lost 2 bases and J lost 8, with 18 bases in between. DNA for the CDR3: TGTGCCAGCAGTGAACTCTCAGTCTCAACGGGGGAAAAACTGTTTTTT. Translation gives CASSELSVSTGEKLFF.

The V call is TRBV19, the J call TRBJ1-4; 9 bases match TRBD1. This CDR3 comprises 16 residues. The V gene's germline CDR1 is LNHDA and CDR2 SQIVND (reference sequence). V lost 9 bases and J lost 0; bases outside the gene matches: 8. CDR3 DNA sequence: TGTGCCAGCATGGGACAGGGATATGCAACTAATGAAAAACTGTTTTTT. It specifies CASMGQGYATNEKLFF.

The chain employs TRBV7-2 and TRBJ1-1, with 10 nucleotides matching TRBD1. V was clipped by 4 bases and J by 7 bases; unmatched bases: 9. The germline CDR1 and CDR2 sequences are SGHTA and FQGNSA. The CDR3 loop spans 15 amino acids. The CDR3 bases are TGTGCCAGCAGCTACGGACAGGGGGGTCCCTATGAAGCTTTCTTT. It specifies CASSYGQGGPYEAFF.

V gene TRBV15 combines with J gene TRBJ1-4, with unresolved D. The CDR3 sequence is 13 residues long. The V gene's germline CDR1 is LNHNV and CDR2 YYDKDF (reference sequence). The V end was cut by 9 bases, the J end by 5 bases, with 13 bases between. The CDR3 region has the DNA TGTGCCACGGCCAGAGGAGGCAATGAAAAACTGTTTTTT. Amino acid sequence: CATARGGNEKLFF.

Only one count was recorded for this clone. The chain couples TRBV4-2 to TRBJ1-4; D is perhaps TRBD1 (5 bases). Germline V gives CDR1 LGHNA, CDR2 YNFKEQ. Trimming took 0 bases from V and 8 from J, leaving 10 bases between them. The CDR3 consists of 14 residues. CDR3 nucleotide sequence: TGTGCCAGCAGCCAAGACAGGGTAAACGAAAAACTGTTTTTT. Amino acid sequence: CASSQDRVNEKLFF.

This sequence joins TRBV2 and TRBJ1-1; a weak D match, TRBD1 (5 bases). This CDR3 has 11 amino acids. Trimming took 3 bases from V and 12 from J, leaving 11 bases between them. CDR1 is SNHLY, CDR2 FYNNEI, per germline. The CDR3 nucleotides are TGTGCCAGCAGTGAGGGGGGGAGGCCTTTCTTT. Protein product: CASSEGGRPFF.

This chain connects TRBV9 to TRBJ1-5; D gene unclear. This CDR3 has 14 residues. Germline values: CDR1 SGDLS, CDR2 YYNGEE. V shed 4 bases and J shed 1 base, with 9 bases lying between them. CDR3: CASSLEGSNQPQHF. DNA of the CDR3: TGTGCCAGCAGCCTAGAGGGCAGCAATCAGCCCCAGCATTTT.

This sequence joins TRBV27 and TRBJ2-1; tentatively, D is TRBD2 (5 bases). V was clipped by 5 bases and J by 7 bases, with 12 bases between them. Germline CDR1 is MNHEY and CDR2 is SMNVEV (reference sequence). This CDR3 spans 13 amino acids. CDR3 sequence (DNA): TGTGCCAGCAGTATGACCAAGCGGAATGAGCAGTTCTTC. Translating it yields CASSMTKRNEQFF.